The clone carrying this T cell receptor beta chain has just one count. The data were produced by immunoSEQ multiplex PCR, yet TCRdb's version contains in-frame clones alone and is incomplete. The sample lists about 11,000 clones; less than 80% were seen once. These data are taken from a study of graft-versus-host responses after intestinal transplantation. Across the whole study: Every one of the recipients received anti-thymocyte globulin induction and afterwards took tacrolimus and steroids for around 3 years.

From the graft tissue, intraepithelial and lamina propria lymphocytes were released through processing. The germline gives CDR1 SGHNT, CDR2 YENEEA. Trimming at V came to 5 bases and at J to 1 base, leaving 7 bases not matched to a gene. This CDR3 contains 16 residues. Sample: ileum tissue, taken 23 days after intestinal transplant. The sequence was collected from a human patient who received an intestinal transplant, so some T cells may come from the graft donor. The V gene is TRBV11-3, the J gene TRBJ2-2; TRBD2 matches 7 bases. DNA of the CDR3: TGTGCCAGCAGCCGGGCGACTAGCCGGAACACCGGGGAGCTGTTTTTT. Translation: CASSRATSRNTGELFF.